The clone carrying this T cell receptor (beta chain) was observed a few times. Its target is not known. The repertoire was sequenced with immunoSEQ multiplex PCR; TCRdb's copy has only in-frame clones and lacks some. Of 1,200 or so clones listed, around 63% are singletons. This sample was taken from a study of T cell therapy after organ transplantation. For the study at large: Up to 6 doses were given at 2-week intervals.

The study's findings and limits: Nonresponder repertoires showed strong pretherapy expansions, barely changing post-therapy. In nonresponders, reduced coverage from low CD8+ yield may limit detected expansions. CD8 clonality fold change after therapy inversely tracked pretherapy clonality.

Described time point: 20-29 weeks after completion of therapy. This sequence was found in a human patient who had received a solid organ transplant and had CMV disease. T cells may partly derive from the graft donor. The sample here was CD8+ T cells from blood, taken after autologous CMV-specific T cell therapy.

Here the CDR3 reads CASGGGPSGNTIYF. The DNA for the CDR3 is TGTGCCAGCGGGGGAGGGCCCTCTGGAAACACCATATATTTT. The chain carries TRBV27 and TRBJ1-3; D perhaps matches TRBD1 (5 bases). CDR1 and CDR2 from the germline V gene are MNHEY and SMNVEV (reference sequence). This CDR3 is built from 14 residues. The ends were cut back, 8 bases at V and 0 bases at J, with 11 bases in the middle.